This T cell receptor beta chain appears in the sequencing data of a study of shared clonotypes between healthy human individuals. Overall study: Plates per donor: three CD4 naive, three CD4 memory, two CD8 naive, one CD8 memory.

Using immunoSEQ multiplex PCR, the repertoire was profiled, and TCRdb retains in-frame clones only, with some absent. The data hold about 600,000 clones, with about 96% observed a single time. Per germline, CDR1 SGHNT and CDR2 YYREEE (reference sequence). The CDR3 covers 16 residues. V trimming: 3 bases; J trimming: 5 bases; junction bases outside the gene matches: 8. Findings and limits, study-wide: Non-shared clonotypes had lower generation probabilities than clonotypes shared by all four sorted-subset donors.

A remark on this clone: The antigen remains unidentified.

The sample consisted of naive CD4+ T cells sorted from blood. The subset denotes: CD45RA+ positively selected. This rearrangement joins TRBV5-4 to TRBJ2-1; 10 nucleotides align to TRBD2. The clonotype originates from a woman between 25 and 40 years old in good health. The CDR3 DNA reads TGTGCCAGCAGCTACGACGGCCTAGCGGGAGACAATGAGCAGTTCTTC. Amino acids: CASSYDGLAGDNEQFF.